This is a list of T cell receptor beta chains from one sample in a study of blood T cells in healthy people across ages. TCRdb re-derived calls from the 5' RACE reads in MiXCR, one entry per CDR3 protein. The sample shows 1 million or so distinct CDR3 sequences, under 30% of them seen only once. These data were likewise used in another study, on T cells of mothers and their children.

Sequences were obtained from blood. These TCRs come from a girl aged 2 to 10 in good health. The CDR3 runs from the conserved cysteine through the conserved F or W. The D gene is left open where the match is weak. Not every row has a clone size; where given, it reads once, few, many or a size class.

cdr3_aa,cdr3_nt,j_call,clone_size,v_call,d_call,cdr3_length
CASTSALQGGNYGYTF,TGTGCCAGCACCTCAGCCCTACAGGGAGGAAACTATGGCTACACCTTC,TRBJ1-2,few,TRBV6-5,-,16
CASSLVDRAYEQHF,TGTGCCAGCAGTTTGGTAGACAGGGCCTACGAGCAGCACTTC,TRBJ2-7,-,TRBV28,TRBD1,14
CATSTGSVETQYF,TGTGCCACCAGTACCGGTTCGGTCGAGACCCAGTACTTC,TRBJ2-5,-,TRBV24-1,-,13
CASSYRLQETQYF,TGTGCCAGCAGTTACAGGCTACAAGAGACCCAGTACTTC,TRBJ2-5,many,TRBV6-2/TRBV6-3,-,13
CASSQRVQETQYF,TGCGCCAGCAGCCAGAGGGTCCAAGAGACCCAGTACTTC,TRBJ2-5,-,TRBV4-1,-,13
CASSVVQDTDTQYF,TGTGCTAGCAGCGTTGTACAGGACACAGATACGCAGTATTTT,TRBJ2-3,few,TRBV7-7,-,14
CASSTGETQYF,TGTGCCAGCAGCACCGGGGAGACCCAGTACTTC,TRBJ2-5,many,TRBV12-3/TRBV12-4,-,11
CASSLRDPTLGYTF,TGTGCCAGCAGCTTGCGGGATCCAACCCTAGGCTACACCTTC,TRBJ1-2,-,TRBV7-2,-,14
CASSQGLAGGRETQYF,TGTGCCAGCAGTCAGGGACTAGCGGGGGGAAGGGAGACCCAGTACTTC,TRBJ2-5,few,TRBV12-3/TRBV12-4,TRBD2,16
CSVGAGVSSYNEQFF,TGCAGCGTTGGGGCGGGGGTGAGCTCCTACAATGAGCAGTTCTTC,TRBJ2-1,few,TRBV29-1,TRBD2,15
CSVEVDRVTEAFF,TGCAGCGTTGAGGTTGACAGGGTCACTGAAGCTTTCTTT,TRBJ1-1,few,TRBV29-1,TRBD1,13
CSATANPLNQPQHF,TGCAGTGCTACGGCGAACCCCCTAAATCAGCCCCAGCATTTT,TRBJ1-5,-,TRBV20-1,-,14
CASSEGPRGRDTGELFF,TGTGCCAGCAGCGAGGGCCCCAGGGGGCGGGACACCGGGGAGCTGTTTTTT,TRBJ2-2,-,TRBV9,TRBD1,17
CASRHPWDTTNGYTF,TGTGCCAGCAGACATCCCTGGGACACTACTAATGGCTACACCTTC,TRBJ1-2,few,TRBV7-9,-,15
CASSPPPGQFPYEQYF,TGTGCCAGCAGCCCGCCCCCGGGCCAATTTCCCTACGAGCAGTACTTC,TRBJ2-7,few,TRBV3-1,-,16
CASSGDRGLWETQYF,TGTGCCAGCAGTGGGGACAGGGGGCTTTGGGAGACCCAGTACTTC,TRBJ2-5,-,TRBV12-3/TRBV12-4,TRBD1,15
CASNPRLAEEQFF,TGTGCCAGCAATCCACGACTAGCAGAAGAGCAGTTCTTC,TRBJ2-1,-,TRBV12-3/TRBV12-4,TRBD2,13
CASSYVIGQEQYF,TGTGCCAGCAGTTACGTTATCGGGCAGGAGCAGTACTTC,TRBJ2-5,few,TRBV6-6,-,13
CSARAKGAGHEKLFF,TGCAGTGCTAGAGCAAAGGGGGCGGGACATGAAAAACTGTTTTTT,TRBJ1-4,-,TRBV20-1,TRBD1,15
CASSRDAEQFF,TGTGCCAGCAGCAGGGATGCTGAGCAGTTCTTC,TRBJ2-1,few,TRBV27,-,11
CASSSMTGPTDTQYF,TGTGCCAGCAGCTCGATGACAGGGCCCACAGATACGCAGTACTTT,TRBJ2-3,-,TRBV7-9,TRBD1,15
CASSPGSETQYF,TGTGCCAGCTCACCAGGGTCTGAGACCCAGTACTTC,TRBJ2-5,many,TRBV18,-,12